The T cell receptor beta chain under discussion was sequenced for a study of somatic mutations in cytotoxic T cells in rheumatoid arthritis. V shed 2 bases and J shed 5 bases, with 13 bases lying between them. CDR3 length equals 15 residues. CDR1 is MNHEY, CDR2 SMNVEV, per germline (reference sequence). Sequenced by immunoSEQ multiplex PCR; TCRdb stores in-frame clones only, minus some. The sample contains about 18,000 clones, around 83% of which appear only once. The sequencing input was CD8+ T cells sorted from blood. This chain uses TRBV27 with TRBJ1-5; D possibly corresponds to TRBD1 (5 bases). The sequence derives from an adult with rheumatoid arthritis. The CDR3 loop is CASSLGGSRDQPQHF. The CDR3 DNA sequence: TGTGCCAGCAGTTTAGGGGGGAGTCGGGATCAGCCCCAGCATTTT.